A single sample is the source of the 6 T cell receptor beta chains below, sequenced in a study of cytomegalovirus exposure and HLA in healthy donors. Primers: 60 Vbeta forward and 13 Jbeta reverse. The repertoire was sequenced with immunoSEQ multiplex PCR; TCRdb's copy has only in-frame clones and lacks some. The sample holds about 200,000 clones, approximately 80% seen once. The sequencing sample was made of PBMCs. The receptor set was obtained from a man aged 35 to 55 in good health and CMV-seronegative.

The chain joins TRBV5-1 to TRBJ2-4, with 8 positions matching TRBD2. The V gene end was trimmed by 0 bases and the J gene end by 1 base; junction bases not matched to a gene: 3. This CDR3 is built from 16 residues. Germline V gene data show CDR1 as SGHRS and CDR2 as YFSETQ. In nucleotides, the CDR3 is TGCGCCAGCAGCTTGGTTTTAGCGGGGGCCAAAAACATTCAGTACTTC. Encoded protein: CASSLVLAGAKNIQYF.

V is TRBV5-1 and J is TRBJ2-7; weak D call: TRBD1 (6 bases). Trimming left V 4 bases short and J 3 bases short, with 17 bases between. This CDR3 has 15 amino acids. CDR1 is SGHRS and CDR2 is YFSETQ in the germline V gene. The CDR3 region has the DNA TGCGCCAGCAGCCCGCAAAAACAGGGTAACTACGAGCAGTACTTC. Protein: CASSPQKQGNYEQYF.

The chain links TRBV7-8 to TRBJ2-2, with D unclear. Per the germline V gene, CDR1 is SGHVS and CDR2 is FQNEAQ. Trimming cost V 3 bases and J 2 bases, with 10 bases left between them. CDR3 length: 15 residues. CDR3 sequence: CASSLRLSNTGELFF. CDR3 in DNA: TGTGCCAGCAGCTTGCGACTCTCAAACACCGGGGAGCTGTTTTTT.

This CDR3 is CASSVRAPLDTEAFF. The CDR3 DNA sequence: TGTGCCAGTAGTGTCAGGGCTCCTTTGGACACTGAAGCTTTCTTT. The V gene is TRBV19, the J gene TRBJ1-1, with TRBD1 as a possible D gene (5 bases). CDR3 length: 15 amino acids. V lost 5 bases and J 3 bases, leaving 16 bases between the germline ends. Germline V gene data show CDR1 as LNHDA and CDR2 as SQIVND (reference sequence).

The chain joins TRBV28 to TRBJ1-1; no firm D call. V lost 7 bases and J lost 9, with 18 bases in between. The germline V gene has CDR1 MDHEN and CDR2 SYDVKM. This CDR3 is 13 amino acids long. CDR3 in amino acids: CASILPPAGQAFF. The CDR3 DNA reads TGTGCCAGCATCCTCCCACCGGCAGGCCAAGCTTTCTTT.

The V and J genes are TRBV14 and TRBJ2-5; D gene ambiguous. The CDR3 covers 16 residues. V lost 5 bases, J lost 4 bases, and 20 bases lay in between. The germline V gene encodes CDR1 SGHDN and CDR2 FVKESK. The CDR3: CASSELPNLGRETQYF. The CDR3 DNA reads as TGTGCCAGCAGCGAACTTCCAAACCTAGGCCGAGAGACCCAGTACTTC.